The 28 T cell receptor beta chains in this list originate from one sample, sequenced in a study of vaccination and CD4 T cells after COVID-19 (dated by TCRdb to between 2020 and 2023). The method behind the library was PCR. The sequencer was an Illumina iSeq 100. At the Johns Hopkins FTIC core, DNA from the cultured CD4+ T cells underwent TCR sequencing with the Oncomine TCR Beta short-read assay. The public reads were reanalyzed by TCRdb: fastp trimming at Q25, MiXCR alignment, in-frame beta chains only. Rows with one shared CDR3 protein collapse into an entry with the most common genes and DNA. The sample table shows 15,000 to 20,000 distinct CDR3 sequences, and around three fifths are seen once. Roughly 10% of the sample is in the top ten clones. These receptors are not linked to any known antigen. The sample's treatment or condition label is to be understood as: approximately 11-day PBMC culture with coronavirus spike peptide pools or control peptides (ViraFEST assay).

The sequenced material came from CD4+ T cells from blood, cultured in vitro. The source is a human donor who had recovered from COVID-19.

The chain carries TRBV28 and TRBJ1-3; no firm D call. V was trimmed by 7 bases and J by 1 base, leaving 8 bases between them. CDR3 length equals 13 residues. The V gene's germline CDR1 is MDHEN and CDR2 SYDVKM. In DNA form, the CDR3 reads TGTGCCAGCAACATAGATTCTGGAAACACCATATATTTT. It codes for CASNIDSGNTIYF.

The V and J genes are TRBV2 and TRBJ1-1; D is unresolved. Germline values: CDR1 SNHLY, CDR2 FYNNEI. V shed 7 bases and J shed 3 bases, with 15 bases lying between them. The CDR3 runs 14 residues. CDR3 nucleotide sequence: TGTGCCAGCATGTTTGAGGTTCTTGACACTGAAGCTTTCTTT. It is translated as CASMFEVLDTEAFF. The variable domain in full, with the rest retrieved from reference TRBV2 and TRBJ1-1, is EPEVTQTPSHQVTQMGQEVILRCVPISNHLYFYWYRQILGQKVEFLVSFYNNEISEKSEIFDDQFSVERPDGSNFTLKIRSTKLEDSAMYFCASMFEVLDTEAFFGQGTRLTVV.

The V and J genes are TRBV28 and TRBJ1-6; no clear D. Trimming cost V 6 bases and J 9 bases, with 12 bases left between them. Per germline, CDR1 MDHEN and CDR2 SYDVKM. This CDR3 region has 13 residues. The CDR3 bases are TGTGCCAGCAGGACTGGAGAAATTTCACCCCTCCACTTT. It yields the protein CASRTGEISPLHF.

This clonotype was recorded only once. In DNA form, the CDR3 reads TGTGCCAGCAGCGCGCTTCGGGGCAGGGGAGCATTATCTGGGGCCAACGTCCTGACTTTC. As protein: CASSALRGRGALSGANVLTF. V gene TRBV7-9 combines with J gene TRBJ2-6; tentative D call: TRBD1 (6 bases). CDR1 and CDR2 (germline): SEHNR, FQNEAQ (reference sequence). Trimming took off 5 bases at V and 1 base at J, with 24 bases between the two ends. CDR3 length: 20 residues.

On this clonotype: A junction boundary mismatches the germline segment, possibly from a read error. The V call is TRBV25-1, the J call TRBJ1-2; possibly TRBD1 for D (6 bases). Germline V gene sequence: CDR1 MGHDK, CDR2 SYGVNS. The CDR3 spans 15 residues. The CDR3 protein is CGSSGTGTYKNGYTF. Written as DNA, the CDR3 is TGTGGCAGCAGTGGAACCGGGACATACAAAAATGGCTACACCTTC.

Only a few counts were recorded for this clonotype. This chain connects TRBV18 to TRBJ1-2; D is ambiguous. Germline V lookup: CDR1 KGHSH, CDR2 LQKENI. The germline V and J ends were trimmed by 3 bases and 3 bases, with 8 bases remaining between them. CDR3 length equals 13 residues. This CDR3 reads CASSPGTDYGYTF. The CDR3 coding sequence is TGTGCCAGCTCACCCGGCACCGACTATGGCTACACCTTC.

The chain couples TRBV7-3 to TRBJ2-6; D remains ambiguous. From germline, CDR1 is SGHTA and CDR2 FQGTGA. Trimming stripped 3 bases from V and 3 bases from J, with 3 bases between. CDR3 length equals 13 residues. The CDR3 region is CASSFSGANVLTF. The CDR3 nucleotides are TGTGCCAGCAGCTTCAGTGGGGCCAACGTCCTGACTTTC.

The chain couples TRBV5-1 to TRBJ2-3, with a weak D call TRBD2 (5 bases). The V and J ends lost 6 bases and 7 bases respectively, with 12 bases between them. This CDR3 has 12 residues. Germline lookup yields CDR1 SGHRS and CDR2 YFSETQ. The CDR3 bases are TGCGCCAGCAATGGCGGGTCCTATACGCAGTATTTT. As protein: CASNGGSYTQYF. The full variable domain, with the rest looked up from reference TRBV5-1 and TRBJ2-3, is KAGVTQTPRYLIKTRGQQVTLSCSPISGHRSVSWYQQTPGQGLQFLFEYFSETQRNKGNFPGRFSGRQFSNSRSEMNVSTLELGDSALYLCASNGGSYTQYFGPGTRLTVL.

The chain joins TRBV2 to TRBJ2-1; no clear D gene. The CDR3 is 14 residues long. Trimming cost V 5 bases and J 7 bases, with 15 bases left between them. The germline V gene has CDR1 SNHLY and CDR2 FYNNEI. The CDR3 sequence: CASSLASPPNEQFF. As DNA, the CDR3 is TGTGCCAGCAGTTTGGCGTCTCCCCCTAATGAGCAGTTCTTC.

Worth noting for this clonotype: A junction end diverges from the germline sequence, so it may reflect a read error. The chain links TRBV7-9 to TRBJ2-7; TRBD1 agrees at 11 bases. Germline CDR1 SEHNR, CDR2 FQNEAQ (reference sequence). The CDR3 consists of 13 residues. The CDR3 here is CASSLGQGGEQYF. Here the CDR3 DNA reads TGCGCCAGCAGCTTGGGACAGGGGGGCGAGCAGTACTTC. The full variable domain, rest sourced from reference TRBV7-9 and TRBJ2-7, is DTGVSQNPRHKITKRGQNVTFRCDPISEHNRLYWYRQTLGQGPEFLTYFQNEAQLEKSRLLSDRFSAERPKGSFSTLEIQRTEQGDSAMYLCASSLGQGGEQYFGPGTRLTVT.

This chain links TRBV7-2 with TRBJ2-1, with 9 bases fitting TRBD2. CDR1 is SGHTA, CDR2 FQGNSA, per germline. V was clipped by 4 bases and J by 3 bases; unmatched bases: 7. CDR3 length: 16 residues. The CDR3 DNA reads TGTGCCAGCAGCTCCGCGGGGGGGCGGGTCTACAATGAGCAGTTCTTC. Its translation is CASSSAGGRVYNEQFF.

The DNA of the CDR3 is TGTGCCAGCAGTTTACACCCGGCCATTGATTACGAGCAGTACTTC. Translated: CASSLHPAIDYEQYF. This chain joins TRBV27 and TRBJ2-7; no firm D call. There are 15 residues in the CDR3. From germline, CDR1 is MNHEY and CDR2 SMNVEV (reference sequence). V shed 2 bases and J shed 4 bases, with 15 bases lying between them.

The gene calls are TRBV5-4 and TRBJ2-3; no definite D call. CDR1 and CDR2 (germline): SGHNT, YYREEE (reference sequence). This CDR3 has 15 residues. V shed 1 base and J shed 0 bases, with 9 bases lying between them. CDR3 sequence: CASSLSRLSTDTQYF. DNA for the CDR3: TGTGCCAGCAGCTTGAGCAGGTTAAGCACAGATACGCAGTATTTT.

This CDR3 reads CASSLSGETQYF. The CDR3, as DNA: TGTGCCAGCAGTTTATCCGGAGAGACCCAGTACTTC. This chain uses TRBV27 with TRBJ2-5; D gene uncertain. The V gene's germline CDR1 is MNHEY and CDR2 SMNVEV (reference sequence). The CDR3 runs 12 residues. Trimming pared 0 bases from V and 4 bases from J, leaving 3 bases between.

This clonotype came up a few times. This chain joins TRBV28 and TRBJ2-3, with a weak D call TRBD2 (8 bases). CDR1 and CDR2 from the germline V gene are MDHEN and SYDVKM. Between the trimmed V and J ends, which lost 3 bases and 3 bases, there was a span of 25 bases. The length of the CDR3 is 19 residues. The CDR3 DNA is TGTGCCAGCAGTTTTGTCACAGGGGCCAGCGGGAGTGGTACAGATACGCAGTATTTT. Amino acid sequence: CASSFVTGASGSGTDTQYF.

This clonotype was detected only a few times. The genes are TRBV20-1 and TRBJ1-1; TRBD1 matches 8 bases. CDR3 length: 12 residues. Germline V gives CDR1 DFQATT, CDR2 SNEGSKA (reference sequence). CDR3 coding DNA: TGCAGCACCACAGGGGGAGGGACTGAAGCTTTCTTT. It is translated as CSTTGGGTEAFF.

The J gene is TRBJ2-7, the V gene TRBV15; 7 bases are shared with TRBD2. CDR1 and CDR2 (germline): LNHNV, YYDKDF (reference sequence). V trimming: 3 bases; J trimming: 0 bases; junction bases outside the gene matches: 5. This CDR3 contains 15 residues. As DNA, the CDR3 is TGTGCCACCAGCAGGGAGCGGGACTCCTCCTACGAGCAGTACTTC. It is translated as CATSRERDSSYEQYF.

The rearrangement uses TRBV7-9 and TRBJ2-5; D gene uncertain. The germline V gene encodes CDR1 SEHNR and CDR2 FQNEAQ (reference sequence). This CDR3 is 14 amino acids long. Trimming shortened V by 1 base and J by 5 bases, and 11 bases separated the two germline ends. Here the CDR3 DNA reads TGTGCCAGCAGCTTAGACAGCCCCAGGGAGACCCAGTACTTC. Encoded protein: CASSLDSPRETQYF. Together with reference TRBV7-9 and TRBJ2-5, the CDR3 gives the full variable domain: DTGVSQNPRHKITKRGQNVTFRCDPISEHNRLYWYRQTLGQGPEFLTYFQNEAQLEKSRLLSDRFSAERPKGSFSTLEIQRTEQGDSAMYLCASSLDSPRETQYFGPGTRLLVL.

V usage is TRBV7-9 and J usage is TRBJ1-1; D gene uncertain. CDR1 SEHNR and CDR2 FQNEAQ come from the germline V gene (reference sequence). V lost 1 base, J lost 0 bases, and 3 bases lay in between. The CDR3 runs to 13 residues. The CDR3 DNA sequence: TGTGCCAGCAGCTTAGTGGTGAACACTGAAGCTTTCTTT. Protein sequence: CASSLVVNTEAFF.

The chain couples TRBV5-3 to TRBJ2-7, with D tentatively TRBD1 (6 bases). TRBV5-3 is noted as an ORF with a role that remains uncertain. The CDR3 runs 15 residues. The V end lost 8 bases, the J end lost 1 base, and 19 bases lay between the germline ends. CDR3 sequence reads: CASSQQGPGSYEQYF. CDR3 nucleotide sequence: TGTGCCAGCAGCCAACAGGGTCCAGGGTCCTACGAGCAGTACTTC.

This chain uses TRBV7-6 with TRBJ2-5; D might be TRBD2 (6 bases). The CDR3 sequence is 15 residues long. Germline V CDR1 and CDR2: SGHVS, FNYEAQ. Deletions cut 0 bases from V and 4 bases from J, with 12 bases between. CDR3 in DNA: TGTGCCAGCAGCTTAGCTTGGACTACGTCAGAGACCCAGTACTTC. This gives the protein CASSLAWTTSETQYF.

The chain uses TRBV30 and TRBJ2-7, with 10 bases aligning to TRBD1. CDR1 and CDR2 from the germline V gene are GTSNPN and SVGIG (reference sequence). The ends lost 3 bases at V and 3 bases at J; junction bases unmatched: 11. The CDR3 consists of 16 residues. The CDR3 is CAWRLQTGQGRYEQYF. The DNA of the CDR3 is TGTGCCTGGAGGCTCCAGACGGGACAGGGGCGCTACGAGCAGTACTTC.

This clonotype was counted a few times. CDR3 amino acids: CSARPPGSDGAFF. CDR3 DNA: TGCAGTGCTAGACCGCCAGGGAGTGATGGTGCTTTCTTT. The chain is built from TRBV20-1 and TRBJ1-1, with a possible D match to TRBD1 (5 bases). The CDR3 sequence is 13 residues long. From germline, CDR1 is DFQATT and CDR2 SNEGSKA (reference sequence). V was trimmed by 2 bases and J by 11 bases, leaving 18 bases between them.

The chain has TRBV6-2 or TRBV6-3 and TRBJ2-1; TRBD1 aligns across 8 bases. Losses at the gene ends were 5 bases for V and 3 bases for J; bases not matched to a gene: 3. Per germline, CDR1 MNHEY and CDR2 SVGEGT. The CDR3 length is 14 residues. CDR3 nucleotides: TGTGCCAGCAGTCAACAGGGGGGCTACAATGAGCAGTTCTTC. Amino acid sequence: CASSQQGGYNEQFF.

This clonotype was detected a few times. The chain joins TRBV7-2 to TRBJ1-6; 7 nucleotides line up with TRBD1. The CDR3 is made up of 16 amino acids. Germline V gives CDR1 SGHTA, CDR2 FQGNSA. J was trimmed by 7 bases and V by 5 bases; bases with no gene match: 11. As DNA, the CDR3 is TGTGCCAGCAGCGCGGAGGGAATAGGGGGCAATTCACCCCTCCACTTT. It is translated as CASSAEGIGGNSPLHF.

V is TRBV9 and J is TRBJ2-7; a possible D gene is TRBD1 (6 bases). Trimming shortened V by 6 bases and J by 0 bases, and 13 bases separated the two germline ends. This CDR3 is 14 amino acids long. The germline CDR1 and CDR2 sequences are SGDLS and YYNGEE. The chain's CDR3 is CASNRDGGSYEQYF. In DNA form, the CDR3 reads TGTGCCAGCAACAGGGACGGCGGCTCCTACGAGCAGTACTTC.

This chain connects TRBV21-1 to TRBJ2-1; the table's D call TRBD2 went unverified against the DNA. TRBV21-1 is labeled a pseudogene. This CDR3 region has 16 residues. The CDR3 reads CASSKAPSGGYNEQFF. DNA for the CDR3: TGTGCCAGCAGCAAAGCGCCTAGCGGGGGATACAATGAGCAGTTCTTC.

V is TRBV4-3 and J is TRBJ1-4, with a possible D match to TRBD1 (5 bases). Germline V gives CDR1 LGHNA, CDR2 YSLEER. This CDR3 is 13 amino acids long. Trimming removed 4 bases at V and 8 bases at J, with 11 bases between. DNA for the CDR3: TGCGCCAGCAGCCTTCTCCGGGGGGAAAAACTGTTTTTT. Its protein is CASSLLRGEKLFF.